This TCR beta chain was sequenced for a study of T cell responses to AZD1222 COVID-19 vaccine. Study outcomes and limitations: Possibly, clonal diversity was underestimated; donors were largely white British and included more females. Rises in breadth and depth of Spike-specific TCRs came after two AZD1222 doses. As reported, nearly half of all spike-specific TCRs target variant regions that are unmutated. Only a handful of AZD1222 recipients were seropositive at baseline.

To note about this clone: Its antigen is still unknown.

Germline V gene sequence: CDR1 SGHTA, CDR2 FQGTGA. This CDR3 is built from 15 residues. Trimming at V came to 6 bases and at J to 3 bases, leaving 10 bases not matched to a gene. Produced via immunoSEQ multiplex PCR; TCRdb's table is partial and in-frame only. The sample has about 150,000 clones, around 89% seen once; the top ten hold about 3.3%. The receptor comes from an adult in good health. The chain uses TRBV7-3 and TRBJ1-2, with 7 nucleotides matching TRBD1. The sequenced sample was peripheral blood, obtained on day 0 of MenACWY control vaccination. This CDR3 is CASRFTGAVDYGYTF. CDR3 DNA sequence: TGTGCCAGCAGGTTTACAGGGGCGGTGGACTATGGCTACACCTTC.